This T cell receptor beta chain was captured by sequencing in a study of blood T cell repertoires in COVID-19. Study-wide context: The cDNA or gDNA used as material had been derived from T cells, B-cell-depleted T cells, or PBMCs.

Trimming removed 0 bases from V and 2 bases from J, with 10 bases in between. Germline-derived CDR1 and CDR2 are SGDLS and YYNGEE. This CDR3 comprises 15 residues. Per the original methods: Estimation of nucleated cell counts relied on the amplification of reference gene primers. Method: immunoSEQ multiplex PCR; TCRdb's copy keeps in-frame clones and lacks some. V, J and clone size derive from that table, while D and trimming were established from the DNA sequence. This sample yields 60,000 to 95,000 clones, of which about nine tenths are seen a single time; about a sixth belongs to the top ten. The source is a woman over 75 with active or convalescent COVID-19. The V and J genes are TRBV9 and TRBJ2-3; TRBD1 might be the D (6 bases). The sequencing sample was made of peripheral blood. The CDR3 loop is CASSVGGGPTDTQYF. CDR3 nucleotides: TGTGCCAGCAGCGTAGGTGGGGGCCCCACAGATACGCAGTATTTT.